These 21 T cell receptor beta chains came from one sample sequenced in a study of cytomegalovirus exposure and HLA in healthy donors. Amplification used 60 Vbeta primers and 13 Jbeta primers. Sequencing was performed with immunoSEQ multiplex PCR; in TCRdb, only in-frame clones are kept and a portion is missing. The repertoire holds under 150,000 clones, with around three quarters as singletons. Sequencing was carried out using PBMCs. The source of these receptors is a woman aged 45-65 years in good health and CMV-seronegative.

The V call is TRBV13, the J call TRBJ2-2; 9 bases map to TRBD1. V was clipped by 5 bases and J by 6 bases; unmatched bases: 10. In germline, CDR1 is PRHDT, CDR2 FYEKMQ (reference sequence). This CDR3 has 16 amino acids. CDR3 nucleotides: TGTGCCAGCAGCCCCGCTGGACAGGGGATCGCCGGGGAGCTGTTTTTT. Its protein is CASSPAGQGIAGELFF.

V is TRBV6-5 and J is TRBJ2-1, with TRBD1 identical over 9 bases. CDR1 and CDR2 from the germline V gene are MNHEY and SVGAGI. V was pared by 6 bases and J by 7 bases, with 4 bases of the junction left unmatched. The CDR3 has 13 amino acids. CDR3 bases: TGTGCCAGCAGCCCGACAGGGGGGAATGAGCAGTTCTTC. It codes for CASSPTGGNEQFF.

In DNA form, the CDR3 reads TGTGCCTGGAGTGTCCTAAGCGGGCCAACCGGGGAGCTGTTTTTT. This sequence encodes CAWSVLSGPTGELFF. The chain combines TRBV30 with TRBJ2-2; possible D gene TRBD2, 6 bases. Trimming removed 0 bases from V and 5 bases from J, with 13 bases in between. CDR1 is GTSNPN and CDR2 is SVGIG in the germline V gene (reference sequence). The CDR3 loop spans 15 amino acids.

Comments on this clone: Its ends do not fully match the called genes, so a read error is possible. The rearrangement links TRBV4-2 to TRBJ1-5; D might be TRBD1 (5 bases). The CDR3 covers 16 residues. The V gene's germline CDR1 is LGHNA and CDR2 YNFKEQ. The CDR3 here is CASSQVGGTSNQPQNF. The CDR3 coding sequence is TGTGCCAGCAGCCAAGTTGGGGGGACGAGCAATCAGCCCCAGAATTTT.

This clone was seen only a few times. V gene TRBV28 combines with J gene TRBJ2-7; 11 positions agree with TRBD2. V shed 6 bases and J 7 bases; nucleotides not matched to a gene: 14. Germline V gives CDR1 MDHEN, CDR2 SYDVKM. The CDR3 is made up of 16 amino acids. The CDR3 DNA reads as TGTGCCAGCAGCCTCCTAGCGGGAGGCCCGGTGGGAGAGCAGTACTTC. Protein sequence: CASSLLAGGPVGEQYF.

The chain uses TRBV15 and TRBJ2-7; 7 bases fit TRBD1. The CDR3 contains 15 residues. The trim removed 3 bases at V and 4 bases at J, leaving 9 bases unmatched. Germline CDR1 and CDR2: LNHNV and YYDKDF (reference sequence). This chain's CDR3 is CATSSPDRAQYEQYF. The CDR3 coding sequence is TGTGCCACCAGCAGTCCCGACAGGGCGCAGTACGAGCAGTACTTC.

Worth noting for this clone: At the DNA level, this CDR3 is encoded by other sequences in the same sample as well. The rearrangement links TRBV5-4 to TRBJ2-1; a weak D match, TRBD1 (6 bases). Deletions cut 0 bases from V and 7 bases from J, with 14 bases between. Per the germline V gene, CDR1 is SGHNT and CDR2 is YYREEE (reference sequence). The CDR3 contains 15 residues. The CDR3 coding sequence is TGTGCCAGCAGCTTGGTACAGGGAAGCTATAATGAGCAGTTCTTC. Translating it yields CASSLVQGSYNEQFF.

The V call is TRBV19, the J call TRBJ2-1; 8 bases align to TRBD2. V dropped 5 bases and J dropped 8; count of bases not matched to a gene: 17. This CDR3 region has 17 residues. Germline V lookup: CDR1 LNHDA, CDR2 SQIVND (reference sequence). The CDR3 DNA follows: TGTGCCAGTAGTTCGCCCCTTACCGTTACTAGCGGCGATGAGCAGTTCTTC. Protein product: CASSSPLTVTSGDEQFF.

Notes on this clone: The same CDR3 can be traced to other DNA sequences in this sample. This chain's CDR3 is CASSPQSYSNQPQHF. The CDR3 region has the DNA TGTGCCAGCTCACCACAGTCCTATAGCAATCAGCCCCAGCATTTT. The rearrangement links TRBV18 to TRBJ1-5; D uncertain. Trimming cost V 1 base and J 0 bases, with 7 bases left between them. CDR3 length: 15 amino acids. The germline V gene encodes CDR1 KGHSH and CDR2 LQKENI.

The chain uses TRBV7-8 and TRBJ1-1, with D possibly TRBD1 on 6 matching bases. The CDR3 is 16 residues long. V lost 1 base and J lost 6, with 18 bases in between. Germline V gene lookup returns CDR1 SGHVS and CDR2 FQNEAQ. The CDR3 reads CASSLGGRGVGAEAFF. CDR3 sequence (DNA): TGTGCCAGCAGCTTAGGTGGCAGGGGAGTGGGGGCTGAAGCTTTCTTT.

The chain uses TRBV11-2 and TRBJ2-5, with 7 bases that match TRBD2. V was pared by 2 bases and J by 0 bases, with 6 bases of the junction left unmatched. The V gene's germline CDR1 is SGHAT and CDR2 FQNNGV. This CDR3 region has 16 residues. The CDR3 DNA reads TGTGCCAGCAGCTTAAGGGGAGGGCACGACCAAGAGACCCAGTACTTC. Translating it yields CASSLRGGHDQETQYF.

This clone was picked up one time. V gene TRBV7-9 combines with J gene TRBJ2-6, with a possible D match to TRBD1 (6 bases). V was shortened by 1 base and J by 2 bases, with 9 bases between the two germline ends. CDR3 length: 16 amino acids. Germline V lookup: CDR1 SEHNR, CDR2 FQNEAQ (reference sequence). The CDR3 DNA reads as TGTGCCAGCAGCTTAGTAGGGGGTGCTGGGGCCAACGTCCTGACTTTC. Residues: CASSLVGGAGANVLTF.

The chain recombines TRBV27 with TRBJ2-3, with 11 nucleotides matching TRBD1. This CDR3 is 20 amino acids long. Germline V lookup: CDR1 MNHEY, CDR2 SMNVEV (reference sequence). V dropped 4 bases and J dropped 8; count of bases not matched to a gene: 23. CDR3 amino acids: CASSSSHPSGQGVFVGTQYF. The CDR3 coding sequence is TGTGCCAGCAGTTCCTCTCACCCATCGGGACAGGGGGTGTTTGTCGGTACGCAGTATTTT.

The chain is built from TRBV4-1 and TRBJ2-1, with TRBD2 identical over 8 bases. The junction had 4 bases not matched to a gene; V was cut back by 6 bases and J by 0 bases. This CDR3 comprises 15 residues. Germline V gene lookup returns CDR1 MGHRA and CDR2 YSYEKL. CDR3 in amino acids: CASSEGTSSYNEQFF. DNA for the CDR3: TGCGCCAGCAGTGAAGGGACTAGCTCCTACAATGAGCAGTTCTTC.

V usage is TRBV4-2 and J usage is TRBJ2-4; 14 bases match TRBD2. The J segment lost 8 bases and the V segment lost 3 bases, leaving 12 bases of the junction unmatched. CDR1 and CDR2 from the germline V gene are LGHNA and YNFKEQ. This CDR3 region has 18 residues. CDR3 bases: TGTGCCAGCAGCCAGGGGACTAGCGGGAGTTGGGGCCTAGACATTCAGTACTTC. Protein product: CASSQGTSGSWGLDIQYF.

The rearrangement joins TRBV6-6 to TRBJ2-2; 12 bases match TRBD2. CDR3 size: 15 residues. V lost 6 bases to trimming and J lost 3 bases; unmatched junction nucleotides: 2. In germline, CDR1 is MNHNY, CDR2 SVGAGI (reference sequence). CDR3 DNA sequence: TGTGCCAGCAGGAGACTAGCGGGGGACACCGGGGAGCTGTTTTTT. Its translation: CASRRLAGDTGELFF.

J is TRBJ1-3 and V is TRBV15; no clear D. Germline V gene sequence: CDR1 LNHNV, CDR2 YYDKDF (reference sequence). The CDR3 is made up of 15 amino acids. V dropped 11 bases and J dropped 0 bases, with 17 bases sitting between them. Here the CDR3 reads CAAAGRGRSGNTIYF. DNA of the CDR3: TGTGCCGCGGCCGGGCGGGGTCGCTCTGGAAACACCATATATTTT. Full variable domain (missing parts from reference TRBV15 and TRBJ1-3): DAMVIQNPRYQVTQFGKPVTLSCSQTLNHNVMYWYQQKSSQAPKLLFHYYDKDFNNEADTPDNFQSRRPNTSFCFLDIRSPGLGDTAMYLCAAAGRGRSGNTIYFGEGSWLTVV.

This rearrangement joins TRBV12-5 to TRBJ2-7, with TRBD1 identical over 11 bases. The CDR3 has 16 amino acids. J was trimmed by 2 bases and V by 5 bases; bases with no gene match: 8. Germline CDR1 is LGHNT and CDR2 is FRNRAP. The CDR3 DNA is TGTGCTAGTGGTACCACCGGGACAGGGGGACCCTACGAGCAGTACGTC. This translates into CASGTTGTGGPYEQYV.

As DNA, the CDR3 is TGTGCCAGCAGCGCACTGAGAGGGGGCGCAGGCAACAATGAGCAGTTCTTC. Encoded protein: CASSALRGGAGNNEQFF. The V gene is TRBV7-9, the J gene TRBJ2-1; TRBD1 matches 7 bases. The J segment lost 5 bases and the V segment lost 5 bases, leaving 15 bases of the junction unmatched. There are 17 residues in the CDR3. Germline values: CDR1 SEHNR, CDR2 FQNEAQ (reference sequence).

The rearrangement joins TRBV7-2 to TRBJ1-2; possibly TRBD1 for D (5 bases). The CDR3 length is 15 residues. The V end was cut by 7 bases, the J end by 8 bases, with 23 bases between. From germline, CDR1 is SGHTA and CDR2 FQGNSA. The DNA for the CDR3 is TGTGCCAGCACCCGGGGGAACCGGCCGGTGAGAGGCTACACCTTC. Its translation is CASTRGNRPVRGYTF. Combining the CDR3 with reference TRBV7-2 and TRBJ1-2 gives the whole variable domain GAGVSQSPSNKVTEKGKDVELRCDPISGHTALYWYRQSLGQGLEFLIYFQGNSAPDKSGLPSDRFSAERTGGSVSTLTIQRTQQEDSAVYLCASTRGNRPVRGYTFGSGTRLTVV.

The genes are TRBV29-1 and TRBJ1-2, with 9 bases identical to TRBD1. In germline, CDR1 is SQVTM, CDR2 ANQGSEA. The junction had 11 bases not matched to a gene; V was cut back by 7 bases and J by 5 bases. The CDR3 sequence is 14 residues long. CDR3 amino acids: CSALGQGARYGYTF. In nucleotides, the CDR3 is TGCAGCGCTTTGGGACAGGGAGCCCGATATGGCTACACCTTC.